A selection of T cell receptor beta chains follows, all from one sample in a study of control samples from healthy donors and cancer patients. Clones were sequenced by immunoSEQ multiplex PCR, and TCRdb holds only the in-frame ones, with some missing. The sample includes around 200,000 clones, 90% to 95% of them seen just once. The sample consisted of blood. The receptor set was obtained from a man aged 45-65 years in good health. Both conserved end residues are part of each CDR3. The D gene is left open where the match is weak. Clone size, where shown, is once, few, many, or a class for clones that have expanded.

J,D,size,V,CDR3,DNA
TRBJ1-1,TRBD1,-,TRBV7-2,CASSLQAGTVTEAFF,TGTGCCAGCAGCTTGCAGGCCGGGACAGTCACTGAAGCTTTCTTT
TRBJ1-1,TRBD1,-,TRBV6-5,CASRDRLNTEAFF,TGTGCCAGCAGGGACAGGTTGAACACTGAAGCTTTCTTT
TRBJ2-2,-,-,TRBV2,CASSRGGELFF,TGTGCCAGCAGTCGGGGAGGGGAGCTGTTTTTT
TRBJ2-1,-,-,TRBV27,CASSFDDRDYNEQFF,TGTGCCAGCAGTTTTGACGACAGAGACTACAATGAGCAGTTCTTC
TRBJ2-5,-,-,TRBV18,CASSPREWETQYF,TGTGCCAGCTCACCACGGGAATGGGAGACCCAGTACTTC
TRBJ1-6,TRBD1,once,TRBV5-1,CACRTGDNSPLHF,TGCGCCTGCAGGACAGGGGACAATTCACCCCTCCACTTT
TRBJ1-1,TRBD1,once,TRBV6-6,CASKGDRSEAFF,TGTGCCTCGAAAGGGGACAGGAGTGAAGCTTTCTTT
TRBJ1-2,-,-,TRBV5-1,CASSFDIANYGYTF,TGCGCCAGCAGCTTTGACATAGCTAACTATGGCTACACCTTC
TRBJ2-3,-,-,TRBV21-1,CASSRRPRDTQYF,TGTGCCAGCAGCCGCCGCCCGAGAGATACGCAGTATTTT
TRBJ1-6,TRBD1,-,TRBV5-6,CASSLWDRGNNSPLHF,TGTGCCAGCAGCTTATGGGACAGGGGGAATAATTCACCCCTCCACTTT
TRBJ2-3,-,-,TRBV20-1,CSGFRTDTQYF,TGCAGCGGATTCCGCACAGATACGCAGTATTTT
TRBJ2-1,TRBD1,-,TRBV11-2,CASSTGGEQFF,TGTGCCAGCAGTACAGGGGGTGAGCAGTTCTTC
TRBJ1-1,-,few,TRBV10-3,CAIRPRGTEAFF,TGTGCCATCAGGCCCAGGGGAACTGAAGCTTTCTTT
TRBJ2-1,-,-,TRBV27,CASSFVAGNWDEQFF,TGTGCCAGCAGTTTCGTGGCAGGGAATTGGGATGAGCAGTTCTTC
TRBJ2-7,TRBD1,-,TRBV18,CASSHGQVGNSYEQYF,TGTGCCAGCTCCCACGGACAGGTGGGCAACTCCTACGAGCAGTACTTC
TRBJ1-5,-,-,TRBV2,CASRDSYQPQHF,TGTGCCAGCAGGGACAGTTATCAGCCCCAGCATTTT
TRBJ1-4,TRBD1,-,TRBV2,CASSVTGAGEKLFF,TGTGCCAGCAGTGTGACAGGGGCTGGTGAAAAACTGTTTTTT
TRBJ1-6,-,-,TRBV7-5,CARSVERGAYNSPLHF,TGTGCCAGAAGCGTCGAGCGGGGTGCTTATAATTCACCCCTCCACTTT
TRBJ2-7,-,-,TRBV27,CASSLRESYEQYF,TGTGCCAGCAGTTTAAGGGAGTCCTACGAGCAGTACTTC
TRBJ2-1,-,-,TRBV6-6,CASSSLEGTEQFF,TGTGCCAGCAGTTCGCTAGAGGGGACTGAGCAGTTCTTC
TRBJ2-7,TRBD2,-,TRBV5-1,CASSAILAGSSYEQYF,TGCGCCAGCAGCGCCATTCTAGCGGGTAGCTCCTACGAGCAGTACTTC
TRBJ1-5,-,-,TRBV28,CASSSTDPGQNQPQHF,TGTGCCAGCAGCTCCACCGACCCCGGCCAGAATCAGCCCCAGCATTTT
TRBJ1-4,-,-,TRBV4-3,CASSQDRGEKLFF,TGCGCCAGCAGCCAAGATAGGGGAGAAAAACTGTTTTTT
TRBJ1-2,-,-,TRBV3-1/TRBV3-2,CASSQEGSGIVGYTF,TGTGCCAGCAGCCAAGAAGGTTCGGGAATTGTTGGCTACACCTTC
TRBJ2-1,-,few,TRBV27,CASSLYGGSYNEQFF,TGTGCCAGCAGTTTATATGGGGGCTCCTACAATGAGCAGTTCTTC
TRBJ1-1,-,-,TRBV6-5,CASRDRMNTEAFF,TGTGCCAGCAGAGACCGAATGAACACTGAAGCTTTCTTT
TRBJ2-7,-,-,TRBV5-6,CASSQPLGRSSYEQYF,TGTGCCAGCAGCCAACCTCTCGGTAGAAGCTCCTACGAGCAGTACTTC
TRBJ2-1,TRBD1,-,TRBV5-1,CASSWADRTYEQFF,TGCGCCAGCAGCTGGGCGGACAGGACCTATGAGCAGTTCTTC
TRBJ1-1,-,once,TRBV10-1,CASTYFTRNTEAFF,TGCGCCAGCACCTACTTCACAAGGAACACTGAAGCTTTCTTT
TRBJ2-7,-,-,TRBV6-5,CASRAEWDEQYF,TGTGCCAGCCGGGCAGAGTGGGACGAGCAGTACTTC
TRBJ1-5,-,-,TRBV15,CATSVGVNQPQHF,TGTGCCACCAGCGTGGGGGTCAATCAGCCCCAGCATTTT
TRBJ2-2,-,-,TRBV6-5,CASSRGALEGELFF,TGTGCCAGCAGCAGGGGGGCCTTAGAAGGGGAGCTGTTTTTT
TRBJ2-1,TRBD2,-,TRBV19,CASSTGLAGLQFF,TGTGCCAGTAGTACGGGACTAGCGGGGTTGCAGTTCTTC
TRBJ2-5,-,-,TRBV7-2,CASSAGSLAETQYF,TGTGCCAGCAGCGCGGGTTCCCTGGCAGAGACCCAGTACTTC
TRBJ2-3,TRBD2,-,TRBV5-1,CASSYRLAGDTQYF,TGCGCCAGCAGCTACCGACTAGCGGGGGATACGCAGTATTTT
TRBJ2-5,-,-,TRBV6-5,CASSREETQYF,TGTGCCAGCAGCCGGGAGGAGACCCAGTACTTC
TRBJ1-4,-,once,TRBV6-5,CASRIIVGEKLFF,TGTGCCAGCAGAATTATCGTGGGGGAAAAACTGTTTTTT
TRBJ2-2,-,-,TRBV10-3,CAISESTGRRELFF,TGTGCCATCAGTGAGTCGACAGGGAGGAGGGAGCTGTTTTTT
TRBJ2-3,TRBD1,-,TRBV27,CASIEFRDRGKDTQYF,TGTGCCAGCATCGAATTCCGGGACAGGGGAAAGGATACGCAGTATTTT